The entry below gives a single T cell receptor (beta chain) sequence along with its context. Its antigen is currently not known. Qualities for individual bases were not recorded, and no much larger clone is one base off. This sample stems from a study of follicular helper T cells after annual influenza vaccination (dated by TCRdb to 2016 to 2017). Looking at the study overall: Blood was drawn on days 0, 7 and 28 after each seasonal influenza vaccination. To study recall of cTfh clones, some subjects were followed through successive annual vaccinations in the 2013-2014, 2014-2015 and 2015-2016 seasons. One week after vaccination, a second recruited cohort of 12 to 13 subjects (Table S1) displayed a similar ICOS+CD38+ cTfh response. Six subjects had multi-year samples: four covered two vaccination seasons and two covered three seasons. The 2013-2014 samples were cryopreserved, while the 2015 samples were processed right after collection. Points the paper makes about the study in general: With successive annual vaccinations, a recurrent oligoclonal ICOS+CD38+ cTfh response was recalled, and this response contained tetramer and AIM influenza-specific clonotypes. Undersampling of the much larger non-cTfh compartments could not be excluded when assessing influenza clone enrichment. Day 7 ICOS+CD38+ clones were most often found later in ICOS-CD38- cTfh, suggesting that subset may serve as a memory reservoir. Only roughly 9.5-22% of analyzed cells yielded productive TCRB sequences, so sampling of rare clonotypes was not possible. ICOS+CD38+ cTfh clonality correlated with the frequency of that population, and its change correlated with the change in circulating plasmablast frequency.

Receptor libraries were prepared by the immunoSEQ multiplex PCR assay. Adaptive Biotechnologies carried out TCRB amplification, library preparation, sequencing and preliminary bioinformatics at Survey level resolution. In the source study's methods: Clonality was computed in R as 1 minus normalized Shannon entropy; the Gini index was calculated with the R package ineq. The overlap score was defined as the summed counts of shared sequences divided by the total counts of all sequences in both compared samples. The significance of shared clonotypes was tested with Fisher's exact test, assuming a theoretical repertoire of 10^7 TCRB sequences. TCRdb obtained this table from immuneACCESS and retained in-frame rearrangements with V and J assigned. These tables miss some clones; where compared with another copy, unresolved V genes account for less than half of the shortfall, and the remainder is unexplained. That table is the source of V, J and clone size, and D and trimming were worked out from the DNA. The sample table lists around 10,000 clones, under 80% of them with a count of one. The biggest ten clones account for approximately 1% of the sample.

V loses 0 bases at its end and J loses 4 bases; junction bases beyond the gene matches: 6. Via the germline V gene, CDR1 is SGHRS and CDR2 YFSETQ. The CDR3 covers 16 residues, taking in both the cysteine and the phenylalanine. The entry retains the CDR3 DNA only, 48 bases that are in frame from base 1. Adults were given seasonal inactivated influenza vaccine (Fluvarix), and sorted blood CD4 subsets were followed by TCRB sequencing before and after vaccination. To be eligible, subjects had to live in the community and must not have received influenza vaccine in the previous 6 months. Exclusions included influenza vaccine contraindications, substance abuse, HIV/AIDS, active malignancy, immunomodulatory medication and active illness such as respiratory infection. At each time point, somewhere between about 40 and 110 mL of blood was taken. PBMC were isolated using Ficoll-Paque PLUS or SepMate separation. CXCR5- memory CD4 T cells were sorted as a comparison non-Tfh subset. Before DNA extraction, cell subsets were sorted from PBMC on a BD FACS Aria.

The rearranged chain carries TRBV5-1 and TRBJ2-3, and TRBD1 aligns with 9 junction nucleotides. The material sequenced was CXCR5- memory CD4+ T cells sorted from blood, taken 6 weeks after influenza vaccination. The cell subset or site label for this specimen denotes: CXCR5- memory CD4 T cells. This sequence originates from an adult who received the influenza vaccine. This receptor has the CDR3 CASSLAGQGIADTQYF. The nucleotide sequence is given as TGCGCCAGCAGCTTGGCCGGACAGGGGATAGCAGATACGCAGTATTTT.